This T cell receptor (beta chain) came from a study of CD8+ T cells in alopecia areata. Study-level points and caveats: Lesional scalp, especially alopecia totalis/universalis, showed higher clonality than normal scalp.

This CDR3 is 17 amino acids long. Germline values: CDR1 SGHRS, CDR2 YFSETQ. V was clipped by 0 bases and J by 1 base; unmatched bases: 6. Cell sorting was applied to PBMCs, and CD4+ and CD8+ T cells were collected. Extracted RNA was reverse transcribed, and the resulting cDNA served as sequencing template. TCRdb's table, derived via immunoSEQ multiplex PCR, lists solely in-frame clones and lacks some. The profile shows roughly 64,000 clones, roughly two fifths of them singletons. As to this clone: Its matching antigen is unknown.

This sequence originates from a human donor with alopecia areata. V is TRBV5-1 and J is TRBJ2-5; 10 bases are a match to TRBD2. The sample taken for sequencing was NKG2D-low CD8+ T cells sorted from blood. CDR3 DNA: TGCGCCAGCAGCTTGGCCCCTAGCGGGGGCCTCCAAGAGACCCAGTACTTC. Encoded protein: CASSLAPSGGLQETQYF.